These T cell receptor beta chains were read from a single sample in a study of blood T cell repertoires in COVID-19. Repertoires were generated with immunoSEQ multiplex PCR, while TCRdb's copy carries only in-frame clones and drops some. The sample carries roughly 86,000 clones, approximately 80% recorded once. The sample comprised peripheral blood. These receptor sequences come from a woman aged 65 to 85 with acute or convalescent COVID-19. The CDR3 runs from the conserved cysteine through the conserved F or W. The order of the fields is clone size, J gene, D gene, V gene, CDR3 DNA, CDR3 protein. The D gene is left open where the match is weak. Part of the rows lack a size; the others show once, few, many or a class for expanded clones.

.,TRBJ2-7,TRBD1,TRBV25-1,TGTGCCAGCAGTGGTAAGGGACCGACAGGGGTGTGGTACGAGCAGTACTTC,CASSGKGPTGVWYEQYF
.,TRBJ1-2,.,TRBV4-1,TGCGCCAGCAGCCCCCAGGGAGGGCCTGCTAACTATGGCTACACCTTC,CASSPQGGPANYGYTF
.,TRBJ1-6,.,TRBV5-1,TGCGCCAGCAGCTTGGGAGGGGGGGATTCACCCCTCCACTTT,CASSLGGGDSPLHF
few,TRBJ2-7,.,TRBV7-8,TGTGCCAGCAGCCTCCAGGCAGTCACCTACGAGCAGTACTTC,CASSLQAVTYEQYF
.,TRBJ2-1,TRBD2,TRBV24-1,TGTGCCACCCCAGCGGGATACAATGAGCAGTTCTTC,CATPAGYNEQFF
once,TRBJ1-5,TRBD1,TRBV7-9,TGTGCCAGCAGCCCCAAGGGACAGGGCTTTCAGCCCCAGCATTTT,CASSPKGQGFQPQHF
.,TRBJ1-1,TRBD1,TRBV5-6,TGTGCCAGCAGCTTCGACAGGGGGAACACTGAAGCTTTCTTT,CASSFDRGNTEAFF
.,TRBJ1-5,.,TRBV6-5,TGTGCCAGCAGTCCACGGGGGGGAAGCAATCAGCCCCAGCATTTT,CASSPRGGSNQPQHF
.,TRBJ2-2,TRBD2,TRBV5-1,TGCGCCAGCAGCTTAGACGTAGCGGGGGCTAGCACCGGGGAGCTGTTTTTT,CASSLDVAGASTGELFF
.,TRBJ1-5,.,TRBV24-1,TGTGCCACCAGTGATAGGCGCGCGGATCAGCCCCAGCATTTT,CATSDRRADQPQHF
.,TRBJ2-1,.,TRBV14,TGTGCCAGCAGCCAAAGGGGATTGGGGGGGCCTCACAATGAGCAGTTCTTC,CASSQRGLGGPHNEQFF
.,TRBJ1-3,.,TRBV11-3,TGTGCCAGCAGCTTGGGGGACAACTCTGGAAACACCATATATTTT,CASSLGDNSGNTIYF
few,TRBJ2-2,.,TRBV24-1,TGTGCCACCAGCTTAAACACCGGGGAGCTGTTTTTT,CATSLNTGELFF
.,TRBJ2-1,.,TRBV19,TGTGCCAGTAGTAGACAGGTCTCCTACAATGAGCAGTTCTTC,CASSRQVSYNEQFF
.,TRBJ2-2,.,TRBV28,TGTGCCAGCAGTTTGGCACAGAACACCGGGGAGCTGTTTTTT,CASSLAQNTGELFF
.,TRBJ2-5,TRBD2,TRBV11-3,TGTGCCAGCAGCTTAGATCTAGCGGGGGGGAGAGAGTACCAAGAGACCCAGTACTTC,CASSLDLAGGREYQETQYF
.,TRBJ1-2,TRBD1,TRBV4-2,TGTGCCAGCACCCGTGGGACAGGGACCCCCGGAGCCTATGGCTACACCTTC,CASTRGTGTPGAYGYTF
once,TRBJ1-1,.,TRBV2,TGTGCCAGCAGTGAAGCGCTCGAGGCTTTCTTT,CASSEALEAFF
.,TRBJ2-3,.,TRBV27,TGTGCCAGCAGTACCTTTTCAGGGATCAGAACCACAGATACGCAGTATTTT,CASSTFSGIRTTDTQYF
.,TRBJ2-7,TRBD1,TRBV5-8,TGTGCCAGCAGCTCCCGGGGGACAGGAATCTACGAGCAGTACTTC,CASSSRGTGIYEQYF
.,TRBJ1-2,.,TRBV10-3,TGTGCCATCAGTGACAAGCTGGACAGATGGGGCTACACCTTC,CAISDKLDRWGYTF
.,TRBJ1-1,.,TRBV19,TGTGCCAGTAGTATGGCCACTGAAGCTTTCTTT,CASSMATEAFF
.,TRBJ2-1,.,TRBV6-4,TGTGCCAGCAGTGACACGGACAGCTCCTACAATGAGCAGTTCTTC,CASSDTDSSYNEQFF
few,TRBJ2-1,TRBD2,TRBV10-3,TGTGCCATAGCCAGGCGGGGGGAGTACAATGAGCAGTTCTTC,CAIARRGEYNEQFF
.,TRBJ2-1,.,TRBV2,TGTGCCAGCAGTGAGCGGGCACGCAGCTACAATGAGCAGTTCTTC,CASSERARSYNEQFF
.,TRBJ1-2,.,TRBV18,TGTGCCAGCTCACCAGGGTGGGCAGACTATGGCTACACCTTC,CASSPGWADYGYTF
.,TRBJ2-7,TRBD2,TRBV6-6,TGTGCCAGCAGTTATTATGCGGGGGGGCGGGAGCAGTACTTC,CASSYYAGGREQYF
.,TRBJ1-4,.,TRBV21-1,TGTGCCAGCCCGGGACAGGTAAACCCAGGGGATGAAAAACTGTTTTTT,CASPGQVNPGDEKLFF